The 4 T cell receptor beta chains below come from one sample, sequenced in a study of T cell responses to AZD1222 COVID-19 vaccine. The repertoire was sequenced with immunoSEQ multiplex PCR; TCRdb's copy has only in-frame clones and lacks some. The sample has about 200,000 clones, almost 95% seen once; the top ten hold approximately 1.5%. The material was peripheral blood, obtained on day 0 of AZD1222 vaccination. Source of these receptors: an adult in good health.

The chain recombines TRBV18 with TRBJ1-5; TRBD1 agrees at 7 bases. Germline CDR1 KGHSH, CDR2 LQKENI. The CDR3 length is 15 residues. J lost 5 bases, V lost 6 bases, and 10 bases had no gene match. CDR3 sequence reads: CASSRNGDSHQPQHF. CDR3 bases: TGTGCCAGCTCGCGCAATGGGGACAGCCATCAGCCCCAGCATTTT.

The rearrangement joins TRBV19 to TRBJ2-5, with D perhaps TRBD1 or TRBD2 (5 bases each). Trimming stripped 3 bases from V and 2 bases from J, with 13 bases between. CDR1 and CDR2 from the germline V gene are LNHDA and SQIVND (reference sequence). This CDR3 has 15 residues. CDR3 coding DNA: TGTGCCAGTAGTATGGGGGTGGGGCGGCAAGAGACCCAGTACTTC. This translates into CASSMGVGRQETQYF.

The rearrangement joins TRBV5-6 to TRBJ2-2; D is possibly TRBD2 (6 bases). CDR1 SGHDT and CDR2 YYEEEE come from the germline V gene. The CDR3 runs 15 residues. The V end lost 3 bases, the J end lost 7 bases, and 16 bases lay between the germline ends. CDR3 nucleotide sequence: TGTGCCAGCAGCTCTTTATGGGGGGAGAGCGGGGAGCTGTTTTTT. It is translated as CASSSLWGESGELFF.

The chain combines TRBV19 with TRBJ2-3, with D possibly matching TRBD1 (5 bases). Between the trimmed V and J ends, which lost 6 bases and 1 base, there was a span of 8 bases. Germline CDR1 and CDR2: LNHDA and SQIVND (reference sequence). This CDR3 region has 13 residues. CDR3 amino acids: CASRGPRTDTQYF. The CDR3 DNA sequence: TGTGCCAGTAGGGGGCCCCGCACAGATACGCAGTATTTT.